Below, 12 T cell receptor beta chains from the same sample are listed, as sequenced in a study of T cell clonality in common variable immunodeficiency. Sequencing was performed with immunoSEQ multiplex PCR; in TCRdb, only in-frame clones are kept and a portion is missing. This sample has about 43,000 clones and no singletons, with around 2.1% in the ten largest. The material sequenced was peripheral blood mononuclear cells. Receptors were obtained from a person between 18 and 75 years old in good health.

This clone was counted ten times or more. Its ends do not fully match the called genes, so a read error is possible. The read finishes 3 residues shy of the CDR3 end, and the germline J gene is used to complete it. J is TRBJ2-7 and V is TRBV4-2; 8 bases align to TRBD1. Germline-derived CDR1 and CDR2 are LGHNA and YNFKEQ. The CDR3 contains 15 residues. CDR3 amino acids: CASSQDRQGSYEQYF. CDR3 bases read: TGCGCCAGCAGCCAAGATAGACAGGGGAGCTACGAG.

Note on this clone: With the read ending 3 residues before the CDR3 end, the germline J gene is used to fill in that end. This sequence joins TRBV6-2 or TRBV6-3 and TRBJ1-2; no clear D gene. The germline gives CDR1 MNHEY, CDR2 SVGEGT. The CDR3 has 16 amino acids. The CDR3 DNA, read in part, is TGTGCCAGCAGACGACTAGCGGGAGGGCCGGGAGATGAC. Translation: CASRRLAGGPGDD. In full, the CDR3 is CASRRLAGGPGDDYTF.

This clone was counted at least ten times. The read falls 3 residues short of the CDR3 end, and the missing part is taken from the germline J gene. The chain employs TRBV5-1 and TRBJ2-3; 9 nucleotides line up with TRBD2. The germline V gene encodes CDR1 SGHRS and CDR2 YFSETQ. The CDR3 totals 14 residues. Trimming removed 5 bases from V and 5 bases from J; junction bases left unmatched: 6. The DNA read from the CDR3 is TGCGCCAGCAGTTTAGCGGGAGACGAAGATACG. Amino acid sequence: CASSLAGDEDT. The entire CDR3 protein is CASSLAGDEDTQYF.

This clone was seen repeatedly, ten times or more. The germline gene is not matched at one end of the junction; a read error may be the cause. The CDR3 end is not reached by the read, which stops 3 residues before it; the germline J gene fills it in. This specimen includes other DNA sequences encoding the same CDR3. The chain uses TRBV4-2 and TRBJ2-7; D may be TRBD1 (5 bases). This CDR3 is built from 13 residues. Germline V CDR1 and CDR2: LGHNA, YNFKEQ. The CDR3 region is CASSQEQGYEQYF. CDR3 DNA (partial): TGCGCCAGCAGCCAAGAGCAGGGCTACGAG.

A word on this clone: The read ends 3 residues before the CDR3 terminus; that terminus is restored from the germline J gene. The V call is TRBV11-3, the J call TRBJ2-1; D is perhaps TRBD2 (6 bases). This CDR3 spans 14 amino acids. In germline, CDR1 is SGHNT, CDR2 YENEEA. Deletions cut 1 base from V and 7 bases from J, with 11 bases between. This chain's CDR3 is CASSLGGDVNEQFF. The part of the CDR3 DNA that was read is TGTGCCAGCAGCTTAGGGGGGGACGTGAATGAG.

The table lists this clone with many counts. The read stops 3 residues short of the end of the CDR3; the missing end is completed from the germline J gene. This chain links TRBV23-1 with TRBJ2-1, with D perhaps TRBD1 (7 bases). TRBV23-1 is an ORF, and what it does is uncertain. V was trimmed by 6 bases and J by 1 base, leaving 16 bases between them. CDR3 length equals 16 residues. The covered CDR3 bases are TGCGCCAGCAGCCAAGGGGGCGGGAATTCCTACAATGAG. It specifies CASSQGGGNSYNE. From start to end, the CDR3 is CASSQGGGNSYNEQFF.

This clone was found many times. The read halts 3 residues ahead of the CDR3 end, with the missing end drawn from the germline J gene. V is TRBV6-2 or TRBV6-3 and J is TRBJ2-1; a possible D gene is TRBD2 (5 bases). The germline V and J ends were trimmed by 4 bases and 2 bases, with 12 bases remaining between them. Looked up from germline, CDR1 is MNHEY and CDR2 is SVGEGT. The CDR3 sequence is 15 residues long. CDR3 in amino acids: CASSSTSTPYNEQFF. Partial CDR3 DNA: TGTGCCAGCAGTTCCACTAGTACCCCCTACAATGAG.

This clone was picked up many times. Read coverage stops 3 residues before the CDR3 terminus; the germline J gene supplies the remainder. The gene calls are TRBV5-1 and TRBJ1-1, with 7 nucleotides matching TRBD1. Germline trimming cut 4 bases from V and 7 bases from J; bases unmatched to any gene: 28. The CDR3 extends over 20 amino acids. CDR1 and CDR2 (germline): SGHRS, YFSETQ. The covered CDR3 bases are TGCGCCAGCAGCGTCGTCCCGGGACGGAGTTCAGGGGGAATAGGATTTGAA. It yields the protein CASSVVPGRSSGGIGFE. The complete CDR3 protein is CASSVVPGRSSGGIGFEAFF.

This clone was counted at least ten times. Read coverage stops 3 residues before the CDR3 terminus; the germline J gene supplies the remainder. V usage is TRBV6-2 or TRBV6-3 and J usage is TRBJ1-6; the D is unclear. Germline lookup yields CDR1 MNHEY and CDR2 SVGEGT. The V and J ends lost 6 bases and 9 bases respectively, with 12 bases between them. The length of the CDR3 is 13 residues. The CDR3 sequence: CASSTPFGSPLHF. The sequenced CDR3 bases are TGTGCCAGCAGCACCCCCTTCGGTTCACCC.

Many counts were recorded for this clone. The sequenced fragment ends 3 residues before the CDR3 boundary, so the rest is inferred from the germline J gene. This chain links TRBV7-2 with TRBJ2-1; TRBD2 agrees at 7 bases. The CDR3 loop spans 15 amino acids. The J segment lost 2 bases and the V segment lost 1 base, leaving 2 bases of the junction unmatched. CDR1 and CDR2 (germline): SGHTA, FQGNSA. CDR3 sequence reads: CASSLGGTTYNEQFF. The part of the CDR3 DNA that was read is TGTGCCAGCAGCTTAGGGGGGACTACCTACAATGAG.

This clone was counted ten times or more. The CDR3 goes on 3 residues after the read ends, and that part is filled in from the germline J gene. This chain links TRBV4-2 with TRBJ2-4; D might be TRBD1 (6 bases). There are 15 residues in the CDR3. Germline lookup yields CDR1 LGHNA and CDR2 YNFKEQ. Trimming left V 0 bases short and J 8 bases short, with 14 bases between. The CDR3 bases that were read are TGTGCCAGCAGCCAAGATGAGGGGGTGGGGGACATT. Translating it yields CASSQDEGVGDI. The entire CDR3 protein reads CASSQDEGVGDIQYF.

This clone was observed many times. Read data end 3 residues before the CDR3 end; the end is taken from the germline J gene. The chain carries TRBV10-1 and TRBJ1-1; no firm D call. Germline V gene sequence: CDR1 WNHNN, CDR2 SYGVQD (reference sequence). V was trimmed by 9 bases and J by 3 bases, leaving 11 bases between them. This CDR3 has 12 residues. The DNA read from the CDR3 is TGCGCCAGTGCCGGGGATGACACTGAA. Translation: CASAGDDTE. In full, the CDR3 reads CASAGDDTEAFF.